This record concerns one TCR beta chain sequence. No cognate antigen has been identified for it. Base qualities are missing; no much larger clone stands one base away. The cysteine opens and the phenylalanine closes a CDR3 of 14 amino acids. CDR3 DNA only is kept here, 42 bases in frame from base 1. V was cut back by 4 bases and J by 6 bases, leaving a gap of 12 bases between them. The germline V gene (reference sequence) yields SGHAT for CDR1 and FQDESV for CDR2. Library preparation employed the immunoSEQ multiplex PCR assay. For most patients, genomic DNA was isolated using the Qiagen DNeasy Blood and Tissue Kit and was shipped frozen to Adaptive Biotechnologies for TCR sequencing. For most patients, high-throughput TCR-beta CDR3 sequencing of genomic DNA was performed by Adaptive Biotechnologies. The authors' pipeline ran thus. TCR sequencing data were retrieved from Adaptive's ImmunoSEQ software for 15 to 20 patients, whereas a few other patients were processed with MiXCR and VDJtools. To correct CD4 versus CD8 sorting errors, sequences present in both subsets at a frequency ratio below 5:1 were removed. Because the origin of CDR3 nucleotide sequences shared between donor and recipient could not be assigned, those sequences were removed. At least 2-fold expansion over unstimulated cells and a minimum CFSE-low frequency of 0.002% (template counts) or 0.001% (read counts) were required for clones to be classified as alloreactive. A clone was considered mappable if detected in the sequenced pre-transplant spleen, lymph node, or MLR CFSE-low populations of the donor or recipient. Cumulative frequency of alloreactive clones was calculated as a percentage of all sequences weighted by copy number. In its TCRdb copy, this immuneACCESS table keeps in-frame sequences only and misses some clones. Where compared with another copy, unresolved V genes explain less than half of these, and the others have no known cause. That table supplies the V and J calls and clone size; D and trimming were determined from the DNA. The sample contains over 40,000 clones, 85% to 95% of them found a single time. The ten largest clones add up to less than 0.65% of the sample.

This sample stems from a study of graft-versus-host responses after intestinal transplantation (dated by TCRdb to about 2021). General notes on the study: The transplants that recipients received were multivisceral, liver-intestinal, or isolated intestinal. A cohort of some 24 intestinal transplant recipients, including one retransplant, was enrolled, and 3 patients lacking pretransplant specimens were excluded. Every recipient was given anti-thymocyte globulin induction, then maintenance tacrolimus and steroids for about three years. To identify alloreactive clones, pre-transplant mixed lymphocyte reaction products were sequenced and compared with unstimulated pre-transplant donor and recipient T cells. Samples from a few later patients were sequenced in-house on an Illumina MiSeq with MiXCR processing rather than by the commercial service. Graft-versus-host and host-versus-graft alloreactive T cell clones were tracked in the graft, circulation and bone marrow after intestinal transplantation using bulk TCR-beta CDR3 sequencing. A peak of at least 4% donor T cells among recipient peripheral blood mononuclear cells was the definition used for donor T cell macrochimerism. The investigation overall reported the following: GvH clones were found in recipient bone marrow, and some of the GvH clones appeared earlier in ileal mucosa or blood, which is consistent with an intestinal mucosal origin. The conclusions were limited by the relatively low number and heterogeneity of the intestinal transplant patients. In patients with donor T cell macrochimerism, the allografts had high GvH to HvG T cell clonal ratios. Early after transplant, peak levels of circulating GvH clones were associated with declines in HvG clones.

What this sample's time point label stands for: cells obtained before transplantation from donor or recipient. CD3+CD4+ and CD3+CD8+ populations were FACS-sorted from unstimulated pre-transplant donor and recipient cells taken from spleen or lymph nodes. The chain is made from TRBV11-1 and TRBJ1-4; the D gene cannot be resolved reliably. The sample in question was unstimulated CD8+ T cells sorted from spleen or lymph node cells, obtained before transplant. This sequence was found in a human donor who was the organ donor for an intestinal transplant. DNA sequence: TGTGCCAGCAGCTCAGACTTCCTGGATGAAAAACTGTTTTTT. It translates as CASSSDFLDEKLFF. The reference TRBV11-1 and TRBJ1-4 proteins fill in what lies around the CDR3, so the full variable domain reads EAEVAQSPRYKITEKSQAVAFWCDPISGHATLYWYRQILGQGPELLVQFQDESVVDDSQLPKDRFSAERLKGVDSTLKIQPAELGDSAMYLCASSSDFLDEKLFFGSGTQLSVL.